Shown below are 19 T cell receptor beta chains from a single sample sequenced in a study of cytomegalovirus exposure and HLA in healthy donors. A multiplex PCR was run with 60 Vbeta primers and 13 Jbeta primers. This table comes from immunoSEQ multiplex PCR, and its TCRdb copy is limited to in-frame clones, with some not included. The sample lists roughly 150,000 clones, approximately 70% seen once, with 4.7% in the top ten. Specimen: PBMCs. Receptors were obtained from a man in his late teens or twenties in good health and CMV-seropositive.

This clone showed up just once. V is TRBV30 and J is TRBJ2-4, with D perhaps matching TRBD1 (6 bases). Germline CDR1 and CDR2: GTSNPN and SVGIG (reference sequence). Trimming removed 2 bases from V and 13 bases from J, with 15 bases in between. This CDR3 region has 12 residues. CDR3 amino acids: CAWSRTGPVQYF. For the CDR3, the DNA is TGTGCCTGGAGTAGAACAGGGCCGGTCCAGTACTTC.

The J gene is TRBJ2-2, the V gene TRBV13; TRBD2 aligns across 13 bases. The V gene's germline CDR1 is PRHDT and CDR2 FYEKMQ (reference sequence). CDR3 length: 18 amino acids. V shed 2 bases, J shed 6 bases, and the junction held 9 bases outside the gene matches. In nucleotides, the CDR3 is TGTGCCAGCAGCTTAACAACGGGACTAGCGGGGCGGGCCGGGGAGCTGTTTTTT. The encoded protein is CASSLTTGLAGRAGELFF.

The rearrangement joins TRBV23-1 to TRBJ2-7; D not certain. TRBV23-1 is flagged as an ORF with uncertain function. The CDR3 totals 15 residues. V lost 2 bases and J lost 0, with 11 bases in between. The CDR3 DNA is TGCGCCAGCAGTCAAAAGCGCGTAAGCTCCTACGAGCAGTACGTC. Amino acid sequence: CASSQKRVSSYEQYV.

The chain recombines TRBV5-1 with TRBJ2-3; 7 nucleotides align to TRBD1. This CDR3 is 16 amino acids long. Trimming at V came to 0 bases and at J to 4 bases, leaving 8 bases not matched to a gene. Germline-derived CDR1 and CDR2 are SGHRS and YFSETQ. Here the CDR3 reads CASSLGDRDWADTQYF. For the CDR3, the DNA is TGCGCCAGCAGCTTGGGTGACAGGGATTGGGCAGATACGCAGTATTTT.

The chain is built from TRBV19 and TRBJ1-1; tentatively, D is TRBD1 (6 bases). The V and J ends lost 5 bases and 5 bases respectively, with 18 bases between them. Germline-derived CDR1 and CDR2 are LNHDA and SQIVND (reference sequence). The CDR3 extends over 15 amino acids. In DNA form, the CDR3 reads TGTGCCAGTAGTCTGAGTCGGGGGGCGCCGACTGAAGCTTTCTTT. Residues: CASSLSRGAPTEAFF.

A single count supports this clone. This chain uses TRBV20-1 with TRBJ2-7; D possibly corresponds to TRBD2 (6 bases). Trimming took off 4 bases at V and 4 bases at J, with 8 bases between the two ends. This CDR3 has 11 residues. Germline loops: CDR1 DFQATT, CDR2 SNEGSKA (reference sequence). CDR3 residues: CSATEGYEQYV. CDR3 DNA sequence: TGCAGTGCTACGGAGGGTTACGAGCAGTACGTC.

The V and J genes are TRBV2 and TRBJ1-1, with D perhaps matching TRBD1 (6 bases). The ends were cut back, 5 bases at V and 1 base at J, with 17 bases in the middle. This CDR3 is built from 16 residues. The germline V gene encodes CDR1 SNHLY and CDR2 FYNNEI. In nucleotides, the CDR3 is TGTGCCAGCAGTTGGGACATCCCAGAAGAGAACACTGAAGCTTTCTTT. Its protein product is CASSWDIPEENTEAFF.

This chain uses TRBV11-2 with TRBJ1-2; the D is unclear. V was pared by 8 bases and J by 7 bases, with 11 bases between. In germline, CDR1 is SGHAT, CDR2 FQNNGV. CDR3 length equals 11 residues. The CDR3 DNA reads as TGTGCCAGCCGGGAGGGAATTGGCTACACCTTC. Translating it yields CASREGIGYTF.

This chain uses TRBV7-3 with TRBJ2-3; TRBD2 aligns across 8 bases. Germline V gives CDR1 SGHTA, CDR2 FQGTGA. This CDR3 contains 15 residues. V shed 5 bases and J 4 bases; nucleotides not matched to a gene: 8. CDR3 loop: CASSPSGTRADTQYF. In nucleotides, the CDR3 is TGTGCCAGCAGCCCATCCGGGACTAGGGCAGATACGCAGTATTTT.

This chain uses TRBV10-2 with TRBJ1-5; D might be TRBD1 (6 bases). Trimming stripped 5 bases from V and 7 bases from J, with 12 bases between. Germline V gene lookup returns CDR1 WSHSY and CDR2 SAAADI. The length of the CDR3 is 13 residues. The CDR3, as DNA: TGCGCCAGCAGTCCAGGGGCACGGCAGCCCCAGCATTTT. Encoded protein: CASSPGARQPQHF.

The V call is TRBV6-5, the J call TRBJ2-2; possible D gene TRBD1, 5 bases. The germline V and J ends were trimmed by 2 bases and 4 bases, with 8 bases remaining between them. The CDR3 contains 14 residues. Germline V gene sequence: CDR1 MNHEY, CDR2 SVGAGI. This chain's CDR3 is CASSYQGVTGELFF. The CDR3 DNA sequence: TGTGCCAGCAGTTACCAAGGGGTCACCGGGGAGCTGTTTTTT.

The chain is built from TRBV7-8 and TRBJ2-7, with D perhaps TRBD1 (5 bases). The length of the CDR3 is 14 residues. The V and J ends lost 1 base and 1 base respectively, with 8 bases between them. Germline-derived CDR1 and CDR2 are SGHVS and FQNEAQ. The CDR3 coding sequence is TGTGCCAGCAGCTTAGGTGGGGCTTCCTACGAGCAGTACGTC. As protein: CASSLGGASYEQYV.

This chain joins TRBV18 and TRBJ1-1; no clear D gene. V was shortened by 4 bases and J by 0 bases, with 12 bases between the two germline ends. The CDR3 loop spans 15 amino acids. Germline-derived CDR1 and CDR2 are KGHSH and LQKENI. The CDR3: CASSRPELMNTEAFF. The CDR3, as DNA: TGTGCCAGCTCACGCCCCGAGTTGATGAACACTGAAGCTTTCTTT.

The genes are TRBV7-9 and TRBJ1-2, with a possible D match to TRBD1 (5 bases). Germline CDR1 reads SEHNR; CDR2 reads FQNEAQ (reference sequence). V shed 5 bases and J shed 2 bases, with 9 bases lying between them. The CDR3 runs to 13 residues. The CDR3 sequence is CASSPGSNYGYTF. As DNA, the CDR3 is TGTGCCAGCAGCCCAGGGTCAAACTATGGCTACACCTTC.

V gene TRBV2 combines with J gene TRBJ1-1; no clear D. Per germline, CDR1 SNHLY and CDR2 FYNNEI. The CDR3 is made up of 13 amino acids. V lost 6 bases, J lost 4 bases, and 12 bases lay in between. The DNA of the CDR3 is TGTGCCAGCAGACGGGTCCTAGGCACTGAAGCTTTCTTT. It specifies CASRRVLGTEAFF.

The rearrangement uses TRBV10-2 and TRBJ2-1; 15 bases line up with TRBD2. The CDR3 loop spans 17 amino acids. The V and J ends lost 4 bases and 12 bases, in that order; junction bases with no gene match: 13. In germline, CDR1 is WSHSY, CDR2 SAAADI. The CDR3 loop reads CASSAGTSGGRRTGQFF. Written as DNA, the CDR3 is TGCGCCAGCAGTGCCGGGACTAGCGGGGGGCGCCGGACGGGGCAGTTCTTC.

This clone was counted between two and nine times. The CDR3 loop is CAWNVGGNEQFF. The DNA of the CDR3 is TGTGCCTGGAACGTCGGGGGGAATGAGCAGTTCTTC. The chain combines TRBV30 with TRBJ2-1, with TRBD2 matching over 7 bases. Germline values: CDR1 GTSNPN, CDR2 SVGIG (reference sequence). The CDR3 extends over 12 amino acids. V gave up 4 bases and J gave up 7 bases; unmatched junction bases: 4.

CDR3 protein: CASSLVAGSGNTIYF. DNA of the CDR3: TGCGCCAGCAGCTTGGTGGCAGGATCTGGAAACACCATATATTTT. The chain joins TRBV5-1 to TRBJ1-3; D remains unclear. V lost 0 bases, J lost 1 base, and 8 bases lay in between. This CDR3 has 15 amino acids. Germline V lookup: CDR1 SGHRS, CDR2 YFSETQ. Full variable domain (rest looked up from reference TRBV5-1 and TRBJ1-3): KAGVTQTPRYLIKTRGQQVTLSCSPISGHRSVSWYQQTPGQGLQFLFEYFSETQRNKGNFPGRFSGRQFSNSRSEMNVSTLELGDSALYLCASSLVAGSGNTIYFGEGSWLTVV.

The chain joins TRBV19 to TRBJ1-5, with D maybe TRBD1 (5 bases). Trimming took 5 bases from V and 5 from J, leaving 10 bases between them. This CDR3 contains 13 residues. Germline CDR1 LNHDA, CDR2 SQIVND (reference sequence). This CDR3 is CASSRQLDQPQHF. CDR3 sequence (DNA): TGTGCCAGTAGTCGACAGCTAGATCAGCCCCAGCATTTT.